This T cell receptor beta chain is from a study of blood T cell repertoires in COVID-19. Study summary: Samples of COVID-19 (acute and convalescent) were obtained from the United States, Italy and Spain.

Those who participated ranged in age from about 18 to 95 years and resided in about two dozen US areas. Cohort allocation depended upon clinical history that participants reported. Looked up from germline, CDR1 is MRHNA and CDR2 is SNTAGT. V shed 5 bases, J shed 10 bases, and the junction held 8 bases outside the gene matches. The CDR3 sequence is 16 residues long. Authors' analysis steps: Estimated nucleated cell counts came from reference gene primer amplification. TCRdb's copy holds only in-frame clones and misses some; the assay was immunoSEQ multiplex PCR. V and J calls and clone size are as listed in that table; D and trimming were resolved from the DNA. Here the sample spans over 200,000 clones, roughly 87% being singletons.

This chain joins TRBV6-4 and TRBJ2-1, with TRBD2 matching over 16 bases. Sequencing used PBMCs or T cells enriched from blood (not recorded which). The TCR was taken from a man aged 18 to 35 with acute COVID-19. The CDR3 protein is CASSPGTSGGGMEQFF. As DNA, the CDR3 is TGTGCCAGCAGTCCCGGGACTAGCGGGGGGGGTATGGAGCAGTTCTTC.